This T cell receptor (beta chain) was identified during a study of T-cell reconstitution after alpha-beta-depleted transplantation in children. Study-level results: Several hundred graft clones that had expanded were reportedly the source of alpha-beta T cells about two months after transplant. Counts and diversity of T cells one year after transplant came mostly from newly produced T cells. Surviving recipient T cells and intrathymic progenitors accounted for some patients' high TCRbeta diversity at day 60.

This clonotype was seen only a few times. Its antigen is not identified. Unique molecular identifiers were incorporated when the TCRbeta library was constructed. Using its own MiXCR run on the PCR reads, TCRdb lists one record per CDR3 protein. The sample consists of a few hundred thousand distinct CDR3 sequences, 13% of them appearing once. The germline V gene encodes CDR1 LGHNA and CDR2 YNFKEQ. V shed 4 bases and J 5 bases; nucleotides not matched to a gene: 11. The CDR3 runs 16 residues. The sequence derives from a male patient between 10 and 17 years old who had a stem cell transplant for acute myeloid leukemia, so the T cells may come from the graft donor. The chain has TRBV4-2 and TRBJ2-5, with TRBD2 identical over 9 bases. Sequenced here: PBMCs, mostly from graft donor cells, sampled 360 days after TCRalphabeta/CD19-depleted stem cell transplant. The CDR3 loop is CASSLDAGGPSETQYF. The CDR3 DNA sequence: TGTGCCAGCAGCCTAGACGCGGGAGGGCCTAGTGAGACCCAGTACTTC.